A single T cell receptor beta chain is shown here with its context. Its target is not known. The CDR3 length is 14 residues. The germline gives CDR1 SNHLY, CDR2 FYNNEI. V was trimmed by 6 bases and J by 0 bases, leaving 11 bases between them. These data originate in a study of cytomegalovirus exposure and HLA in healthy donors. Overall study results and limits: It was assumed in the presence/absence analyses that sequencing depth was roughly uniform across donors.

The PCR made use of 60 Vbeta and 13 Jbeta primers. Profiling relied on immunoSEQ multiplex PCR, and the TCRdb table lists in-frame clones only, not all of them. The sample holds some 150,000 clones, approximately 82% seen once. This chain links TRBV2 with TRBJ1-1; D might be TRBD1 (5 bases). Sequences were obtained from PBMCs. The TCR sequence derives from a woman between 40 and 55 years old in good health and CMV-seronegative. As DNA, the CDR3 is TGTGCCAGCAGACCGACAGATATGAACACTGAAGCTTTCTTT. This translates into CASRPTDMNTEAFF.